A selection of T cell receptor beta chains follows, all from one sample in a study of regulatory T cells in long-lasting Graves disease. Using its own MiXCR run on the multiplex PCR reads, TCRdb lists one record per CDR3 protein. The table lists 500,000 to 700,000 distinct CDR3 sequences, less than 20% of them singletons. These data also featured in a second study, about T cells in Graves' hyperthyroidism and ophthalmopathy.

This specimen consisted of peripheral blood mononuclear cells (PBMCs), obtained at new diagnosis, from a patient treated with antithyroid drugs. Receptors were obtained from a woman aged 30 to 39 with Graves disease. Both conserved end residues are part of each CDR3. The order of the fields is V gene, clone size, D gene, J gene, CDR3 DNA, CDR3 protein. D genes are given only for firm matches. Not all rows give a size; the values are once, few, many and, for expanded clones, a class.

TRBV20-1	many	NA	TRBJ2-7	TGCAGTGCTAGGCGGGACGCCTCCTACGAGCAGTACTTC	CSARRDASYEQYF
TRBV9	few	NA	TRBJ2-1	TGTGCCAGCAGCGGGGGGGTCTGGAATGAGCAGTTCTTC	CASSGGVWNEQFF
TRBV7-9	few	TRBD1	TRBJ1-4	TGTGCCAGCAGCTTGAACAGGGGGTTTGCTAATGAAAAACTGTTTTTT	CASSLNRGFANEKLFF
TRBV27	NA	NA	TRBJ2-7	TGTGCCAGCAGTTCCCCCCGACAGGGAGGCTACGAGCAGTACTTC	CASSSPRQGGYEQYF
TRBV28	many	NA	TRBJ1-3	TGTGCCAGCAGTTTGGCATCAGCCTCTGGAAACACCATATATTTT	CASSLASASGNTIYF
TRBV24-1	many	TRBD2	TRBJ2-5	TGTGCCACCGGGCGGGGGGAGACCCAGTACTTC	CATGRGETQYF
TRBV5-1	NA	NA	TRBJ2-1	TGCGCCAGCAACTACGCAGCGGATTGGGCCTACAATGAGCAGTTCTTC	CASNYAADWAYNEQFF
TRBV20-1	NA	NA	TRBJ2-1	TGCAGTGCTGTCACTGGGCTGTCCTACAATGAGCAGTTCTTC	CSAVTGLSYNEQFF
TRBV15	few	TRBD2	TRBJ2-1	TGTGCCACCAGCAGACGGTTGACTAGCGGGCGCAATGAGCAGTTCTTC	CATSRRLTSGRNEQFF
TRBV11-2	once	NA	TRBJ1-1	TGTGCCAGCAGCCCAAACAGGATGACTGAAGCTTTCTTT	CASSPNRMTEAFF
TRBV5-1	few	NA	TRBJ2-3	TGCGCCAGCAGCTGGATTCTAGGAGATACGCAGTATTTT	CASSWILGDTQYF
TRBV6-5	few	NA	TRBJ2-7	TGTGCCAGCAGTTACTCGAGTACTTACGAGCAGTACTTC	CASSYSSTYEQYF
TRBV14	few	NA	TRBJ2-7	TGTGCCAGCAGCCTAGGGCTCCCCTCGGAGCAGTACTTC	CASSLGLPSEQYF
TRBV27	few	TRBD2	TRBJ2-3	TGTGCCAGCAGTTGGGGGAGGGCCGCAGATACGCAGTATTTT	CASSWGRAADTQYF
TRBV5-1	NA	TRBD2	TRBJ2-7	TGCGCCAGCAGCCCGCGAACTAGCGGGAGTTCCTACGAGCAGTACTTC	CASSPRTSGSSYEQYF
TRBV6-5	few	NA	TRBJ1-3	TGTGCCAGCAGTTTTGGACTCCCCTTCTCTGGAAACACCATATATTTT	CASSFGLPFSGNTIYF
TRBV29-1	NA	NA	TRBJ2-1	TGCAGCGTGGGTCAGTCTCGGTACAATGAGCAGTTCTTC	CSVGQSRYNEQFF
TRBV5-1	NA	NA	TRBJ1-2	TGCGCCAGCAGCTTTTCGGGGGGGGACTATGGCTACACCTTC	CASSFSGGDYGYTF
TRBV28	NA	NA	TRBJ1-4	TGTGCCAGCAGTTTTCCGAGTCCGGGTGAAAAACTGTTTTTT	CASSFPSPGEKLFF
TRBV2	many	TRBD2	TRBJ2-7	TGTGCCAGCAGTGAAGCGGGATTAGCGGGAGAGTACGAGCAGTACTTC	CASSEAGLAGEYEQYF
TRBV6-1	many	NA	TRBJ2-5	TGTGCGCTCCCGGGGCTCTGGGAGTGGGAGACCCAGTACTTC	CALPGLWEWETQYF
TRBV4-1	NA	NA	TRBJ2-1	TGCGCCAGCAGCCAACCCGGTCGCGCGAGTTACAATGAGCAGTTCTTC	CASSQPGRASYNEQFF
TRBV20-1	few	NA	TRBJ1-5	TGCAGTGCTACGGCCAGTCTCAATCAGCCCCAGCATTTT	CSATASLNQPQHF
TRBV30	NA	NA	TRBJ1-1	TGTGCCTGGAGGGCCCCAGACAGGCTAGTTACTGAAGCTTTCTTT	CAWRAPDRLVTEAFF
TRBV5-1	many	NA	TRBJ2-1	TGCGCCAGCAGCGAGGAGCGGCGGCAGTTCTTC	CASSEERRQFF
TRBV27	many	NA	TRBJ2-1	TGTGCCAGCAGTTTCCTATACCTGGGAAGCTCCTACAATGAGCAGTTCTTC	CASSFLYLGSSYNEQFF
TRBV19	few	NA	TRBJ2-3	TGTGCCAGTCGTTACAGCAGCACAGATACGCAGTATTTT	CASRYSSTDTQYF
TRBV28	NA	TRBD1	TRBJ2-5	TGTGCCAGCAGTTTAGCGACAGGGCCACAAGAGACCCAGTACTTC	CASSLATGPQETQYF
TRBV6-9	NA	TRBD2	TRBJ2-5	TGTGCCAGCAGTTACGAGGCGGTTAGCGGGAGGGAGCAAGAGACCCAGTACTTC	CASSYEAVSGREQETQYF
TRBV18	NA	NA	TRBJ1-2	NA	CASSPPVGQGAITF
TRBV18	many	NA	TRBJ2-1	TGTGCCAGCTCACCACCGCCGGACGGGAGAAATGAGCAGTTCTTC	CASSPPPDGRNEQFF
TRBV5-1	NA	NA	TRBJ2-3	TGCGCCAGCAGCTTAAGGATTACTAGCACAGATACGCAGTATTTT	CASSLRITSTDTQYF
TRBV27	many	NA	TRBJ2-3	TGTGCCACCTCAACATCGGCGGGACGATTCACAGATACGCAGTATTTT	CATSTSAGRFTDTQYF
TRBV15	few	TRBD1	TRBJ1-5	TGTGCCACCAGCAGCGAAGGGACAGGGGGCCAGCCCCAGCATTTT	CATSSEGTGGQPQHF
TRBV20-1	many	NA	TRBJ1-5	TGCAGTGCTAGAGAGGGGCCCCCGCCCCAGCATTTT	CSAREGPPPQHF
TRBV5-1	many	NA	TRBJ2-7	TGCGCCAGCAGCTCATACAGGGAGGTGAATGGCGAGCAGTACTTC	CASSSYREVNGEQYF
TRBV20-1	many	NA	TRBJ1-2	TGCAGTGCTAGAGATCAAGGGAGCGGTTATGGCTACACCTTC	CSARDQGSGYGYTF
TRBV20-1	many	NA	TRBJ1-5	TGCAGTGCTAGAGATATCCGACAGACCCATAGCAATCAGCCCCAGCATTTT	CSARDIRQTHSNQPQHF
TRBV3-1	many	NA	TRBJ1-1	TGTGCCAGCAGCCAACTGAGGGCCAACACTGAAGCTTTCTTT	CASSQLRANTEAFF
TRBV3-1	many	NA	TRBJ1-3	TGTGCCAGCAGCCAAGTCTCGGGAAACACCATATATTTT	CASSQVSGNTIYF
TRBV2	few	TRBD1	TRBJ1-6	TGTGCCGGTGGGACAGGGATGAATTCACCCCTCCACTTT	CAGGTGMNSPLHF
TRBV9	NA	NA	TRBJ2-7	TGTGCCAGCAGCGAGAGGGGGTGGACGGCGGACGAGCAGTACTTC	CASSERGWTADEQYF